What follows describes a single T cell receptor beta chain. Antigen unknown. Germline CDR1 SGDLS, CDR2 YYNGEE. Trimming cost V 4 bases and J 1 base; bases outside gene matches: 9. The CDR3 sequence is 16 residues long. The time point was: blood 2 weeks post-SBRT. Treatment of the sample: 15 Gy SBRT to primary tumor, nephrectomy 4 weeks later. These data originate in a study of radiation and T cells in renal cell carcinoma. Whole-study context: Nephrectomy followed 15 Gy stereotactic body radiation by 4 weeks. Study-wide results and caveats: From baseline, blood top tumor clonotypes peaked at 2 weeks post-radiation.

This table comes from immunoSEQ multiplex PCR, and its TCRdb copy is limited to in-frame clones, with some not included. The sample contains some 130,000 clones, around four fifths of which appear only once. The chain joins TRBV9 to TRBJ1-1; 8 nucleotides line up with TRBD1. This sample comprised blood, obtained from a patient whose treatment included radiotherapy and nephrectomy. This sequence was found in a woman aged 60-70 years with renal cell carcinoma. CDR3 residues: CASSLSQGARNTEAFF. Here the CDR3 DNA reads TGTGCCAGCAGCCTATCCCAGGGGGCGCGGAACACTGAAGCTTTCTTT.